Shown below are 32 T cell receptor beta chains from a single sample sequenced in a study of cytomegalovirus exposure and HLA in healthy donors. In the PCR, 60 Vbeta and 13 Jbeta primers were used. Produced via immunoSEQ multiplex PCR; TCRdb's table is partial and in-frame only. The sample holds about 120,000 clones, about 60% seen once. The sequencing input was PBMCs. The source is a man between 35 and 55 years old in good health and CMV-seropositive.

The chain is built from TRBV5-4 and TRBJ1-5, with D perhaps matching TRBD1 (5 bases). The germline V gene has CDR1 SGHNT and CDR2 YYREEE (reference sequence). Trimming removed 0 bases at V and 5 bases at J, with 9 bases between. The CDR3 has 14 residues. For the CDR3, the DNA is TGTGCCAGCAGCTTGGCGGGGGTGGATCAGCCCCAGCATTTT. This translates into CASSLAGVDQPQHF. The complete variable domain, with remaining parts taken from reference TRBV5-4 and TRBJ1-5, reads ETGVTQSPTHLIKTRGQQVTLRCSSQSGHNTVSWYQQALGQGPQFIFQYYREEENGRGNFPPRFSGLQFPNYSSELNVNALELDDSALYLCASSLAGVDQPQHFGDGTRLSIL.

This clone has only a few counts. This chain joins TRBV5-1 and TRBJ2-6, with 9 nucleotides matching TRBD1. CDR1 and CDR2 (germline): SGHRS, YFSETQ. The CDR3 covers 17 residues. Germline trimming cut 2 bases from V and 1 base from J; bases unmatched to any gene: 4. The CDR3 reads CASSFEGQGSGANVLTF. The CDR3 DNA sequence: TGCGCCAGCAGCTTTGAGGGACAGGGATCTGGGGCCAACGTCCTGACTTTC.

This chain links TRBV30 with TRBJ1-2; D is undetermined. Germline CDR1 and CDR2: GTSNPN and SVGIG (reference sequence). This CDR3 has 11 amino acids. The V end lost 2 bases, the J end lost 5 bases, and 6 bases lay between the germline ends. The CDR3 spells CAWSQAYGYTF. The CDR3 DNA is TGTGCCTGGAGTCAAGCTTATGGCTACACCTTC. Full variable domain (remainder filled in from reference TRBV30 and TRBJ1-2): SQTIHQWPATLVQPVGSPLSLECTVEGTSNPNLYWYRQAAGRGLQLLFYSVGIGQISSEVPQNLSASRPQDRQFILSSKKLLLSDSGFYLCAWSQAYGYTFGSGTRLTVV.

The gene calls are TRBV6-4 and TRBJ2-2; possibly TRBD1 for D (7 bases). Trimming removed 3 bases at V and 3 bases at J, with 11 bases between. This CDR3 comprises 15 residues. CDR1 is MRHNA and CDR2 is SNTAGT in the germline V gene. CDR3 DNA: TGTGCCAGCAGTGAGGAGGGGGCCCACACCGGGGAGCTGTTTTTT. Its protein product is CASSEEGAHTGELFF.

The genes are TRBV7-8 and TRBJ2-7, with D perhaps TRBD2 (8 bases). CDR3 length: 18 residues. Germline V gene sequence: CDR1 SGHVS, CDR2 FQNEAQ. V lost 2 bases and J lost 5, with 25 bases in between. The CDR3 region has the DNA TGTGCCAGCAGCTTACGGGAGGGACAGCCGTCCTATGAAGACGAGCAGTACTTC. This encodes CASSLREGQPSYEDEQYF.

The chain joins TRBV5-8 to TRBJ1-3, with D possibly being TRBD1 (6 bases). The V end was cut by 2 bases, the J end by 4 bases, with 13 bases between. Germline values: CDR1 SGHTS, CDR2 YDEGEE. This CDR3 contains 15 residues. The DNA of the CDR3 is TGTGCCAGCAGCTTTGGCCAGGGGCGCGGAAACACCATATATTTT. Protein sequence: CASSFGQGRGNTIYF.

The CDR3: CASSQRGSSYEQYF. In DNA, the CDR3 is TGTGCCAGCAGCCAACGCGGGAGCTCCTACGAGCAGTACTTC. The rearrangement links TRBV14 to TRBJ2-7, with 7 bases fitting TRBD2. Germline CDR1 reads SGHDN; CDR2 reads FVKESK. V dropped 2 bases and J dropped 0; count of bases not matched to a gene: 1. This CDR3 is built from 14 residues.

The V call is TRBV29-1, the J call TRBJ2-1, with D perhaps matching TRBD2 (6 bases). V lost 1 base and J lost 6, with 25 bases in between. This CDR3 region has 18 residues. Germline V gene lookup returns CDR1 SQVTM and CDR2 ANQGSEA. The CDR3 spells CSVEGARETVIMPNEQFF. The CDR3 bases are TGCAGCGTTGAAGGGGCCCGGGAGACAGTGATCATGCCCAATGAGCAGTTCTTC.

This clone is a singleton in its sample. The chain combines TRBV12-5 with TRBJ2-1; 8 bases are shared with TRBD2. The CDR3 runs 13 residues. After removal of 6 bases from V and 10 bases from J, the junction contained 8 bases not matched to a gene. Germline V CDR1 and CDR2: LGHNT, FRNRAP. The chain's CDR3 is CASGFGRGDEQFF. The DNA of the CDR3 is TGTGCTAGTGGCTTCGGGCGGGGGGACGAGCAGTTCTTC.

The gene calls are TRBV27 and TRBJ1-2, with D possibly being TRBD1 (5 bases). Trimming shortened V by 2 bases and J by 5 bases, and 12 bases separated the two germline ends. Germline V gene sequence: CDR1 MNHEY, CDR2 SMNVEV (reference sequence). This CDR3 spans 14 amino acids. CDR3 loop: CASSLRQTVYGYTF. CDR3 bases: TGTGCCAGCAGTTTACGACAGACCGTTTATGGCTACACCTTC.

The sample holds a few counts of this clone. The chain uses TRBV6-5 and TRBJ2-2; D is ambiguous. The V gene's germline CDR1 is MNHEY and CDR2 SVGAGI. V was clipped by 6 bases and J by 4 bases, with 3 bases between them. The CDR3 totals 11 residues. The CDR3 loop reads CASRATGELFF. CDR3 in DNA: TGTGCCAGCAGGGCCACCGGGGAGCTGTTTTTT.

This chain connects TRBV19 to TRBJ1-1; D may be TRBD1 (5 bases). This CDR3 is 15 amino acids long. V dropped 4 bases and J dropped 1 base, with 13 bases sitting between them. CDR1 is LNHDA and CDR2 is SQIVND in the germline V gene (reference sequence). CDR3 in DNA: TGTGCCAGTAGTAAGAGACCGGGGGAGAACACTGAAGCTTTCTTT. It encodes CASSKRPGENTEAFF.

On this clone: An end of the junction differs from the germline gene, which may be a read error. The chain employs TRBV7-7 and TRBJ2-7; D remains ambiguous. This CDR3 is built from 13 residues. Germline CDR1 is SSHAT and CDR2 is FNYEAQ (reference sequence). In DNA form, the CDR3 reads TGTGCTAGCAGCTTAGATGAGGACTACGAGCAGTACTTC. Translated, it gives CASSLDEDYEQYF. Full variable domain (outside the CDR3, taken from reference TRBV7-7 and TRBJ2-7): GAGVSQSPRYKVTKRGQDVTLRCDPISSHATLYWYQQALGQGPEFLTYFNYEAQPDKSGLPSDRFSAERPEGSISTLTIQRTEQRDSAMYRCASSLDEDYEQYFGPGTRLTVT.

The chain is built from TRBV5-4 and TRBJ1-2; 7 positions match TRBD1. The CDR3 sequence is 13 residues long. The V gene's germline CDR1 is SGHNT and CDR2 YYREEE (reference sequence). With V trimmed by 5 bases and J by 4 bases, 5 bases remained unmatched. The CDR3 region is CASSQDRAYGYTF. The CDR3 DNA sequence: TGTGCCAGCAGTCAAGACAGGGCCTATGGCTACACCTTC.

The V call is TRBV7-2, the J call TRBJ1-2; 7 bases are a match to TRBD1. Germline V lookup: CDR1 SGHTA, CDR2 FQGNSA. The CDR3 spans 14 residues. Trimming at V came to 5 bases and at J to 1 base, leaving 4 bases not matched to a gene. This CDR3 reads CASSLGTVNYGYTF. For the CDR3, the DNA is TGTGCCAGCAGCCTTGGGACAGTTAACTATGGCTACACCTTC.

This clone was observed a few times. The rearrangement uses TRBV6-5 and TRBJ2-4; 7 bases fit TRBD1. Germline assignment: CDR1 MNHEY and CDR2 SVGAGI. The CDR3 has 16 amino acids. Trimming removed 0 bases from V and 2 bases from J; junction bases left unmatched: 4. The CDR3 reads CASSYSGGEPKNIQYF. DNA of the CDR3: TGTGCCAGCAGTTACTCAGGGGGCGAGCCCAAAAACATTCAGTACTTC.

V gene TRBV6-6 combines with J gene TRBJ1-1; D unclear. Per germline, CDR1 MNHNY and CDR2 SVGAGI (reference sequence). Trimming took off 0 bases at V and 6 bases at J, with 11 bases between the two ends. CDR3 size: 14 residues. The CDR3 DNA is TGTGCCAGCAGTTACTCCAGACACCTACCTGAAGCTTTCTTT. Translated, it gives CASSYSRHLPEAFF.

The genes are TRBV5-5 and TRBJ2-7, with 11 positions matching TRBD2. The CDR3 is 13 residues long. V lost 4 bases, J lost 6 bases, and 3 bases stayed unmatched. Germline CDR1 is SGHKS and CDR2 is YYEKEE (reference sequence). CDR3 nucleotides: TGTGCCAGCAGCGCCGGGACTAGCGGCGAGCAGTACTTC. Residues: CASSAGTSGEQYF.

The V gene is TRBV18, the J gene TRBJ1-2; D is possibly TRBD1 (5 bases). CDR1 is KGHSH and CDR2 is LQKENI in the germline V gene. The ends were cut back, 3 bases at V and 5 bases at J, with 16 bases in the middle. CDR3 size: 15 residues. CDR3 DNA: TGTGCCAGCTCACCCGAGAGGAAAGGACAATATGGCTACACCTTC. Translating it yields CASSPERKGQYGYTF.

This clone was counted a few times. The chain couples TRBV5-1 to TRBJ1-4; TRBD1 matches 8 bases. Germline assignment: CDR1 SGHRS and CDR2 YFSETQ. With V trimmed by 6 bases and J by 7 bases, 8 bases remained unmatched. The CDR3 extends over 14 amino acids. DNA of the CDR3: TGCGCCAGCACCCGCGACAGGGGATCTGAAAAACTGTTTTTT. It encodes CASTRDRGSEKLFF.

This clone was detected a few times. V gene TRBV7-8 combines with J gene TRBJ2-7; 7 nucleotides agree with TRBD1. Germline V gene sequence: CDR1 SGHVS, CDR2 FQNEAQ. Losses at the gene ends were 4 bases for V and 3 bases for J; bases not matched to a gene: 9. The CDR3 is made up of 15 amino acids. CDR3 protein: CASSSDRAQGYEQYF. CDR3 DNA: TGTGCCAGCAGCTCTGACAGGGCCCAAGGCTACGAGCAGTACTTC.

The chain has TRBV7-3 and TRBJ1-1; D might be TRBD1 (6 bases). This CDR3 is 13 amino acids long. Germline V gives CDR1 SGHTA, CDR2 FQGTGA. Between the trimmed V and J ends, which lost 4 bases and 5 bases, there was a span of 11 bases. The CDR3 loop is CASSSDSNTEAFF. In DNA form, the CDR3 reads TGTGCCAGCAGCTCGGACAGTAATACTGAAGCTTTCTTT.

This chain connects TRBV9 to TRBJ2-1; TRBD1 is a possible D gene (6 bases). The CDR3 consists of 15 residues. Germline V CDR1 and CDR2: SGDLS, YYNGEE. Trimming removed 4 bases from V and 6 bases from J, with 17 bases in between. Written as DNA, the CDR3 is TGTGCCAGCAGCCTCATGGGGGCGAGCGGCAATGAGCAGTTCTTC. It codes for CASSLMGASGNEQFF.

In DNA form, the CDR3 reads TGTGCCAGCAGTGAAGCTAAGTCCCGGGACAGGGTGCGCGGCTACACCTTC. Translation: CASSEAKSRDRVRGYTF. The genes are TRBV6-1 and TRBJ1-2; 9 bases agree with TRBD1. The V segment lost 0 bases and the J segment 8 bases; nucleotides outside the gene matches: 13. The length of the CDR3 is 17 residues. CDR1 MNHNS and CDR2 SASEGT come from the germline V gene.

The chain employs TRBV2 and TRBJ1-2; TRBD1 is a possible D gene (6 bases). The germline V gene encodes CDR1 SNHLY and CDR2 FYNNEI. CDR3 length: 14 amino acids. The V gene lost 6 bases and the J gene lost 0 bases, with 11 bases spanning the gap. The CDR3 region has the DNA TGTGCCAGCAGACAGGGCGAAGCTAACTATGGCTACACCTTC. As protein: CASRQGEANYGYTF.

This clone has more than one count but fewer than ten. This sequence joins TRBV2 and TRBJ2-7; 8 bases match TRBD1. V lost 5 bases to trimming and J lost 5 bases; unmatched junction nucleotides: 5. The CDR3 totals 13 residues. Germline V gives CDR1 SNHLY, CDR2 FYNNEI. CDR3 nucleotide sequence: TGTGCCAGCAGTCGGGACAGGACCCACGAGCAGTACTTC. The encoded protein is CASSRDRTHEQYF. Together with reference TRBV2 and TRBJ2-7, the CDR3 gives the full variable domain: EPEVTQTPSHQVTQMGQEVILRCVPISNHLYFYWYRQILGQKVEFLVSFYNNEISEKSEIFDDQFSVERPDGSNFTLKIRSTKLEDSAMYFCASSRDRTHEQYFGPGTRLTVT.

V and J are TRBV10-1 and TRBJ1-6; D ambiguous. The CDR3 is made up of 14 amino acids. Germline CDR1 and CDR2: WNHNN and SYGVQD (reference sequence). V lost 0 bases to trimming and J lost 9 bases, with 9 bases between them. CDR3 region: CASSESRTGSPLHF. The CDR3 bases are TGCGCCAGCAGTGAGTCCCGCACGGGTTCACCCCTCCACTTT.

The J gene is TRBJ1-1, the V gene TRBV7-2; D unclear. The CDR3 spans 13 residues. Trimming removed 3 bases from V and 1 base from J, with 6 bases in between. The germline V gene has CDR1 SGHTA and CDR2 FQGNSA. The CDR3 is CASSFGENTEAFF. As DNA, the CDR3 is TGTGCCAGCAGCTTCGGTGAGAACACTGAAGCTTTCTTT. The full variable domain, its missing parts supplied by reference TRBV7-2 and TRBJ1-1, is GAGVSQSPSNKVTEKGKDVELRCDPISGHTALYWYRQSLGQGLEFLIYFQGNSAPDKSGLPSDRFSAERTGGSVSTLTIQRTQQEDSAVYLCASSFGENTEAFFGQGTRLTVV.

The CDR3 is CASSLDRGGNQPQHF. The CDR3 bases are TGTGCCAGCTCCCTGGACAGGGGAGGCAATCAGCCCCAGCATTTT. This chain connects TRBV18 to TRBJ1-5; 9 nucleotides match TRBD1. The CDR3 has 15 amino acids. The germline V gene encodes CDR1 KGHSH and CDR2 LQKENI. The junction had 5 bases not matched to a gene; V was cut back by 6 bases and J by 2 bases.

Only a few counts were recorded for this clone. The chain couples TRBV6-5 to TRBJ1-1; D gene unclear. CDR3 length equals 14 residues. The germline V gene encodes CDR1 MNHEY and CDR2 SVGAGI. The germline V and J ends were trimmed by 6 bases and 3 bases, with 14 bases remaining between them. CDR3 sequence reads: CASRPLQRDTEAFF. CDR3 nucleotide sequence: TGTGCCAGCAGGCCTCTCCAAAGAGACACTGAAGCTTTCTTT.

The chain has TRBV7-2 and TRBJ1-1; D is perhaps TRBD1 (5 bases). In germline, CDR1 is SGHTA, CDR2 FQGNSA. This CDR3 contains 17 residues. The V end was cut by 1 base, the J end by 1 base, with 16 bases between. The CDR3 loop is CASSLGIRRGRNTEAFF. The CDR3 coding sequence is TGTGCCAGCAGCTTAGGGATCAGGAGGGGCCGGAACACTGAAGCTTTCTTT. Drawing the rest from reference TRBV7-2 and TRBJ1-1, the complete variable domain is GAGVSQSPSNKVTEKGKDVELRCDPISGHTALYWYRQSLGQGLEFLIYFQGNSAPDKSGLPSDRFSAERTGGSVSTLTIQRTQQEDSAVYLCASSLGIRRGRNTEAFFGQGTRLTVV.

This clone showed up just a few times. The chain couples TRBV7-9 to TRBJ1-1, with 7 bases lining up with TRBD1. J lost 2 bases, V lost 7 bases, and 13 bases had no gene match. The CDR3 spans 16 residues. CDR1 and CDR2 from the germline V gene are SEHNR and FQNEAQ (reference sequence). The CDR3 protein is CASTPVVGGYNTEAFF. The CDR3 DNA sequence: TGTGCCAGCACCCCGGTGGTAGGGGGCTATAACACTGAAGCTTTCTTT.